This T cell receptor beta chain was obtained from a study of T cell responses to AZD1222 COVID-19 vaccine. Turning to this clone: Antigen: not known.

Profiling relied on immunoSEQ multiplex PCR, and the TCRdb table lists in-frame clones only, not all of them. Among 120,000 or so clones listed, about nine tenths were seen once. Study-wide points: Among AZD1222 vaccinees, only five or six were seropositive at baseline.

This receptor was obtained from an adult in good health. The material sequenced was peripheral blood, taken on day 0 of AZD1222 vaccination.

This CDR3 reads CASRRQGDEQFF. CDR3 DNA sequence: TGTGCCAGTAGACGACAGGGAGATGAGCAGTTCTTC. This chain links TRBV19 with TRBJ2-1, with TRBD1 identical over 7 bases. With V trimmed by 6 bases and J by 8 bases, 4 bases remained unmatched. Germline V lookup: CDR1 LNHDA, CDR2 SQIVND (reference sequence). The length of the CDR3 is 12 residues.